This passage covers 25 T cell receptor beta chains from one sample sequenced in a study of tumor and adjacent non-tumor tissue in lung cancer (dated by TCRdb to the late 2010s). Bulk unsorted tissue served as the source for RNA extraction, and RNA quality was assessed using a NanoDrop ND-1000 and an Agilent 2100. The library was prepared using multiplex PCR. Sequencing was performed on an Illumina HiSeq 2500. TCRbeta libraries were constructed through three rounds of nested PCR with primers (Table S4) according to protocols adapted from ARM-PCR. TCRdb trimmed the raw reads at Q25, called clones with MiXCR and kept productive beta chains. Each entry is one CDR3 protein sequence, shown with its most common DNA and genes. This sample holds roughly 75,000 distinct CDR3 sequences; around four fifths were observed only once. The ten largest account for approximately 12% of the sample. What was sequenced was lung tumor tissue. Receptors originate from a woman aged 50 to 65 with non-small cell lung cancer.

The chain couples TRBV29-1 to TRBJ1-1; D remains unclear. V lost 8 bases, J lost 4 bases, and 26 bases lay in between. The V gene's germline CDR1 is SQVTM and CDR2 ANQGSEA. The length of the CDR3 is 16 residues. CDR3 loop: CSLKLLPGLMITEAFF. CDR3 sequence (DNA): TGCAGCCTTAAACTACTCCCAGGTCTAATGATCACTGAAGCTTTCTTT. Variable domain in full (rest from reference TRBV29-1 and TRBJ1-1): SAVISQKPSRDICQRGTSLTIQCQVDSQVTMMFWYRQQPGQSLTLIATANQGSEATYESGFVIDKFPISRPNLTFSTLTVSNMSPEDSSIYLCSLKLLPGLMITEAFFGQGTRLTVV.

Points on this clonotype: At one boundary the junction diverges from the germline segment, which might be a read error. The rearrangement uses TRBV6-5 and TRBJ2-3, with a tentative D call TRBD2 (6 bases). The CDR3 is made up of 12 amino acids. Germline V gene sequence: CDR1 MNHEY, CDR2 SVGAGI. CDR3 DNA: TGTGTCAGCGGGTTTAGCACAGAAACGCAGTATTTT. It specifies CVSGFSTETQYF.

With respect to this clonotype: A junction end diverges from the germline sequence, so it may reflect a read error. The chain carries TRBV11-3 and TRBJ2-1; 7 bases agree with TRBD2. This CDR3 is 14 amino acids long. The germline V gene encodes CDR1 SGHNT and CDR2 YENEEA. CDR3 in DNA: TGTGCCAGTAGCTCTTGGGGCGGGAGAAAAGATCAGTTCTTC. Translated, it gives CASSSWGGRKDQFF.

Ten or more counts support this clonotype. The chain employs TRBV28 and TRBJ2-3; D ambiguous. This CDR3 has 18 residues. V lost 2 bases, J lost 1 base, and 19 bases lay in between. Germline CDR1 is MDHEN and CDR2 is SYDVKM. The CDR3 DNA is TGTGCCAGCAGTTTAAGAGGTATTTCCCACGAGGGCACAGATACGCAGTATTTT. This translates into CASSLRGISHEGTDTQYF.

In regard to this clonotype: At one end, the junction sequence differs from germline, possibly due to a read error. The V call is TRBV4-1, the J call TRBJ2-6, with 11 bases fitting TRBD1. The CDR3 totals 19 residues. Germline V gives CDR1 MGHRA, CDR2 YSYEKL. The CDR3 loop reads CATSQDWWTGGSGANILTF. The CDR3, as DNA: TGCGCCACTAGCCAAGATTGGTGGACAGGGGGCTCTGGGGCCAACATCCTGACTTTC.

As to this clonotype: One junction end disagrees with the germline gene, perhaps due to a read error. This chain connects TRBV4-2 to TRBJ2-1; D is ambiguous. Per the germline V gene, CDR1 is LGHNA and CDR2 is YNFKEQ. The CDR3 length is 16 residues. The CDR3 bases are TGTTCCAGCAGCCAAGAAGAGACTGGCGGCTACAATGAACAGTTCTTC. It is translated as CSSSQEETGGYNEQFF.

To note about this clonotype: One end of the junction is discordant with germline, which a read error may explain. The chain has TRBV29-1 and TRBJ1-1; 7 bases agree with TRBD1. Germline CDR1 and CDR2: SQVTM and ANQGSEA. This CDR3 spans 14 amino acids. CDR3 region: CSVGVQTGSTEALF. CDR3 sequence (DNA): TGCAGCGTCGGCGTACAGACAGGGAGCACTGAAGCTCTCTTT.

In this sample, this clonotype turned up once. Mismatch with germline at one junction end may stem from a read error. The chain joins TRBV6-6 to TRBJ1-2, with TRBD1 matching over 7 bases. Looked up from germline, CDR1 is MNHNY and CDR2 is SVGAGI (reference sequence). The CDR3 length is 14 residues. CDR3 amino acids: CASTSGTVNYGYSF. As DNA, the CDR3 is TGTGCCAGCACCTCTGGGACAGTTAACTATGGATACAGCTTC.

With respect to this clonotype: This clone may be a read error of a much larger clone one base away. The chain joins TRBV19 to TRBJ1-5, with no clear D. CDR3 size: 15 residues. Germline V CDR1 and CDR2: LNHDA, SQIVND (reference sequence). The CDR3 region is CASSIVDMTNQAQHF. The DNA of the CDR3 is TGTGCCAGTAGTATAGTAGACATGACGAATCAGGCCCAGCATTTT.

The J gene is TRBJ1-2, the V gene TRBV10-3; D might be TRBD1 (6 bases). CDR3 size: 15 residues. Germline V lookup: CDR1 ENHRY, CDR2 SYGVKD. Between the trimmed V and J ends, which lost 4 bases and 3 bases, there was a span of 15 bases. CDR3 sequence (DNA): TGTGCCATCAGTGTCCGGGGGCAGGGGCACTATGGCTACACCTTC. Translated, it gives CAISVRGQGHYGYTF.

The DNA for the CDR3 is TGTGTAAGCAGGAGACAGGGAGGCTACACCTTC. Protein: CVSRRQGGYTF. V gene TRBV6-5 combines with J gene TRBJ1-2; TRBD1 matches at 7 bases. Germline V gene lookup returns CDR1 MNHEY and CDR2 SVGAGI. The CDR3 spans 11 residues.

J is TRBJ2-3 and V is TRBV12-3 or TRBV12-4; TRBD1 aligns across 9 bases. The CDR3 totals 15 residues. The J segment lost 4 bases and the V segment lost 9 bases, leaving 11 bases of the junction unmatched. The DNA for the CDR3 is TGTGCCAGTAACTGGGACAGGGCTAGCTCAGATACGCAGTATTTT. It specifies CASNWDRASSDTQYF.

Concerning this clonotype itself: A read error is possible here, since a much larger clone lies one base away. Here the CDR3 reads CAGSLGSPVYGYTF. The DNA for the CDR3 is TGTGCCGGCAGCTTGGGAAGCCCCGTTTATGGCTACACCTTC. The chain recombines TRBV5-6 with TRBJ1-2, with D unresolved. Germline V lookup: CDR1 SGHDT, CDR2 YYEEEE. This CDR3 is 14 amino acids long.

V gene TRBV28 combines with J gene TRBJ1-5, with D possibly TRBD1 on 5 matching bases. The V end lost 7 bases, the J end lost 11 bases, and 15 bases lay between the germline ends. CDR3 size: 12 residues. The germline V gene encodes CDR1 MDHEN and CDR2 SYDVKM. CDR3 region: CASNLGHKTQHF. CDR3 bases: TGTGCCAGCAATTTGGGGCATAAGACCCAGCATTTT.

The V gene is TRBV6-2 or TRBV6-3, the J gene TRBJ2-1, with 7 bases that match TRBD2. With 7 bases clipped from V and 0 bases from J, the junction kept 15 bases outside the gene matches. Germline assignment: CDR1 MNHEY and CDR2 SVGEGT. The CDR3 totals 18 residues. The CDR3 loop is CASNDKGLAEGSYNEQFF. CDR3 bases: TGTGCCAGCAACGATAAAGGGCTAGCGGAGGGCTCCTACAATGAGCAGTTCTTC.

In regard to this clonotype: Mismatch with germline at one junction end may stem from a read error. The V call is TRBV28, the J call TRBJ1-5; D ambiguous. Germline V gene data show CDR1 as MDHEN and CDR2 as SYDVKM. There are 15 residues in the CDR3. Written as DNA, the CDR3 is TGTGCCAGCAATTTAATGCGGAACAGCAATCAGCCCCAGCATTTT. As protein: CASNLMRNSNQPQHF.

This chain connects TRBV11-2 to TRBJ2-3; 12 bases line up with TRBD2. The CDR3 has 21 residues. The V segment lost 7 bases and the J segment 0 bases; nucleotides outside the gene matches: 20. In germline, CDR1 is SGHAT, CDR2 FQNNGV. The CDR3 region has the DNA TGTGCCAGCACTCCTTTAGTTTGGGCCTTTACTAGCGGGAGGAGCACAGATACGCAGTATTTT. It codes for CASTPLVWAFTSGRSTDTQYF. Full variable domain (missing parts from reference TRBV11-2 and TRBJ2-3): EAGVAQSPRYKIIEKRQSVAFWCNPISGHATLYWYQQILGQGPKLLIQFQNNGVVDDSQLPKDRFSAERLKGVDSTLKIQPAKLEDSAVYLCASTPLVWAFTSGRSTDTQYFGPGTRLTVL.

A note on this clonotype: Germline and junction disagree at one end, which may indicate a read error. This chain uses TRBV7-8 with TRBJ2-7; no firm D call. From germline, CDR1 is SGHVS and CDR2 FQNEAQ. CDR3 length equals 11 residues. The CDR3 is CAGSLVNEQYF. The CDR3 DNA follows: TGTGCCGGCAGCTTAGTTAACGAGCAGTACTTC.

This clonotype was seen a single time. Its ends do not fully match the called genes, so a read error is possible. The CDR3 spells CASSLAEDTQYF. Here the CDR3 DNA reads TGCGCCAGTAGCTTGGCGGAAGATACGCAGTATTTT. The chain is built from TRBV5-1 and TRBJ2-3; D gene ambiguous. CDR3 size: 12 residues. CDR1 and CDR2 from the germline V gene are SGHRS and YFSETQ.

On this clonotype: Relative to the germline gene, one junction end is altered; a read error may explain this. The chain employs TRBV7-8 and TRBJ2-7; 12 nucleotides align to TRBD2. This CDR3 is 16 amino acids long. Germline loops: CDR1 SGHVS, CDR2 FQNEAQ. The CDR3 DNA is TGTGACAGCAGCCCACAGGCTAGCGGGAGGGCCTACGAACAGTACTTC. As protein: CDSSPQASGRAYEQYF.

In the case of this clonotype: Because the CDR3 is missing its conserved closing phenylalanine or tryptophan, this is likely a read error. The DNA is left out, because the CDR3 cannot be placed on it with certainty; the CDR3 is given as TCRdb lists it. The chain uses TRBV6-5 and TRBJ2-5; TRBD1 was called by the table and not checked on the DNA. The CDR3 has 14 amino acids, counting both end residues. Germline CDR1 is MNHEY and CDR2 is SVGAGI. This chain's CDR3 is CASSRDRGQEIQYL.

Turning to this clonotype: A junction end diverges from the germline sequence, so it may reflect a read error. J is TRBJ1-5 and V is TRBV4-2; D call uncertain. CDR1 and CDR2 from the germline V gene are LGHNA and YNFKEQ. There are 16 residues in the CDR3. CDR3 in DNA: TGCGCCAGCAGCCAAGGACCGAGATATAGCAATCAGCCCCAGCAATTT. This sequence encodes CASSQGPRYSNQPQQF.

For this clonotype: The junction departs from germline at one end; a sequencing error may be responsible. The CDR3 sequence: CVSSPAREESTDTQYF. CDR3 in DNA: TGTGTCAGCAGCCCGGCTCGCGAGGAGAGCACAGATACGCAGTATTTT. J is TRBJ2-3 and V is TRBV4-2; D remains unclear. This CDR3 comprises 16 residues. Germline CDR1 reads LGHNA; CDR2 reads YNFKEQ.

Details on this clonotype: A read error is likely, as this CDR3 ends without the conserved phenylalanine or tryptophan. The CDR3 spells CVNSYGGRGNEQFI. CDR3 coding DNA: TGTGTCAACAGTTACGGCGGGAGGGGGAATGAGCAGTTCATC. The V call is TRBV6-2 or TRBV6-3, the J call TRBJ2-1, with TRBD2 identical over 9 bases. In germline, CDR1 is MNHEY, CDR2 SVGEGT. The CDR3 is 14 residues long.

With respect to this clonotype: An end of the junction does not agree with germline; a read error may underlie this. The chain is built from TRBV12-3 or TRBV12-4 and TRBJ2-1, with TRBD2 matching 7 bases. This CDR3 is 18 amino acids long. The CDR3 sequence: CDSSFWGRAWGSYNEQFF. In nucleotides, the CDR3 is TGTGACAGCAGTTTCTGGGGGAGGGCCTGGGGCTCCTACAATGAGCAGTTCTTC.